Shown below are 29 T cell receptor beta chains from a single sample sequenced in a study of blood T cell repertoires in COVID-19. Generated by immunoSEQ multiplex PCR, the TCRdb table keeps only in-frame clones and is missing some. This sample has about 140,000 clones, with 75% to 90% found just once. Sequenced input: PBMCs or T cells enriched from blood (not recorded which). The receptors here all came from a man over 45 in a cohort exposed to, infected with or recovered from COVID-19 (not recorded which).

The chain uses TRBV5-1 and TRBJ2-1; 10 nucleotides agree with TRBD2. CDR1 is SGHRS, CDR2 YFSETQ, per germline. The CDR3 runs 16 residues. The J segment lost 2 bases and the V segment lost 9 bases, leaving 11 bases of the junction unmatched. The CDR3 protein is CATKALAGITYNEQFF. The CDR3 nucleotides are TGCGCCACCAAAGCACTAGCGGGAATAACCTACAATGAGCAGTTCTTC.

The chain has TRBV5-4 and TRBJ2-5; 8 nucleotides align to TRBD1. CDR1 is SGHNT, CDR2 YYREEE, per germline (reference sequence). The CDR3 covers 15 residues. The junction had 5 bases not matched to a gene; V was cut back by 4 bases and J by 0 bases. DNA for the CDR3: TGTGCCAGCAGCAAGACAGGGGAGTACCAAGAGACCCAGTACTTC. Residues: CASSKTGEYQETQYF.

The chain links TRBV19 to TRBJ2-7; TRBD2 is a possible D gene (6 bases). Trimming removed 5 bases at V and 2 bases at J, with 10 bases between. This CDR3 has 13 amino acids. Germline CDR1 and CDR2: LNHDA and SQIVND (reference sequence). The CDR3 is CASSGGAPYEQYF. In DNA, the CDR3 is TGTGCCAGTAGTGGAGGGGCCCCCTACGAGCAGTACTTC.

This chain links TRBV9 with TRBJ1-2; 11 positions agree with TRBD1. Per the germline V gene, CDR1 is SGDLS and CDR2 is YYNGEE. The CDR3 loop spans 14 amino acids. With V trimmed by 3 bases and J by 3 bases, 1 base remained unmatched. This CDR3 reads CASSAGQGDYGYTF. CDR3 DNA: TGTGCCAGCAGCGCGGGACAGGGGGACTATGGCTACACCTTC.

This rearrangement joins TRBV7-8 to TRBJ2-5; 14 bases are a match to TRBD2. Germline values: CDR1 SGHVS, CDR2 FQNEAQ. The CDR3 sequence is 19 residues long. V shed 5 bases, J shed 0 bases, and the junction held 11 bases outside the gene matches. CDR3 amino acids: CASSPQRTSGRSYQETQYF. As DNA, the CDR3 is TGTGCCAGCAGCCCACAGAGGACTAGCGGGAGGTCGTACCAAGAGACCCAGTACTTC.

The table lists this clone with a few counts. The chain is built from TRBV7-2 and TRBJ1-5; TRBD1 agrees at 10 bases. Germline CDR1 reads SGHTA; CDR2 reads FQGNSA. The CDR3 loop spans 18 amino acids. The trim removed 4 bases at V and 0 bases at J, leaving 9 bases unmatched. The CDR3 spells CASSSWTGGVGSNQPQHF. The CDR3, as DNA: TGTGCCAGCAGCTCCTGGACAGGGGGGGTAGGTAGCAATCAGCCCCAGCATTTT.

CDR3 DNA sequence: TGTGCCAGCAGCCTGCGGGACTATGGGTACCAAGAGACCCAGTACTTC. Its translation is CASSLRDYGYQETQYF. The V call is TRBV13, the J call TRBJ2-5; 7 bases agree with TRBD2. Trimming removed 5 bases from V and 0 bases from J; junction bases left unmatched: 9. Germline lookup yields CDR1 PRHDT and CDR2 FYEKMQ (reference sequence). The length of the CDR3 is 16 residues. Complete variable domain (other parts from reference TRBV13 and TRBJ2-5): AAGVIQSPRHLIKEKRETATLKCYPIPRHDTVYWYQQGPGQDPQFLISFYEKMQSDKGSIPDRFSAQQFSDYHSELNMSSLELGDSALYFCASSLRDYGYQETQYFGPGTRLLVL.

The chain is built from TRBV27 and TRBJ1-1; D is perhaps TRBD1 (6 bases). The germline CDR1 and CDR2 sequences are MNHEY and SMNVEV (reference sequence). The CDR3 is 13 residues long. The V and J ends lost 5 bases and 10 bases respectively, with 17 bases between them. CDR3 loop: CASSTPSAGAAFF. The CDR3 coding sequence is TGTGCCAGCAGTACCCCAAGCGCGGGGGCAGCTTTCTTT.

This chain uses TRBV6-1 with TRBJ1-1, with D tentatively TRBD1 (5 bases). The CDR3 extends over 14 amino acids. The germline gives CDR1 MNHNS, CDR2 SASEGT. V lost 1 base and J lost 10, with 16 bases in between. Here the CDR3 reads CASSEGGFGGVAFF. The CDR3 DNA follows: TGTGCCAGCAGTGAAGGAGGGTTTGGAGGGGTAGCTTTCTTT.

The chain is built from TRBV28 and TRBJ1-6, with D hard to call. The V gene lost 3 bases and the J gene lost 6 bases, with 15 bases spanning the gap. The CDR3 totals 16 residues. Germline CDR1 reads MDHEN; CDR2 reads SYDVKM. Here the CDR3 reads CASSFSAPGGNSPLHF. For the CDR3, the DNA is TGTGCCAGCAGTTTCTCCGCCCCGGGAGGTAATTCACCCCTCCACTTT.

This rearrangement joins TRBV24-1 to TRBJ2-7; TRBD1 matches at 8 bases. The CDR3 consists of 15 residues. Germline V gives CDR1 KGHDR, CDR2 SFDVKD. The J segment lost 4 bases and the V segment lost 9 bases, leaving 13 bases of the junction unmatched. The CDR3 loop is CATSSPGQGAYEQYF. Here the CDR3 DNA reads TGTGCCACCTCGTCCCCAGGGCAGGGGGCATACGAGCAGTACTTC.

The chain joins TRBV10-2 to TRBJ1-2; weak D call: TRBD1 (5 bases). The CDR3 runs 15 residues. V shed 0 bases and J shed 3 bases, with 11 bases lying between them. Germline assignment: CDR1 WSHSY and CDR2 SAAADI. CDR3 in DNA: TGCGCCAGCAGTGAGTCCCCGCAGGGATACTATGGCTACACCTTC. Translating it yields CASSESPQGYYGYTF.

The chain couples TRBV7-8 to TRBJ1-2, with D hard to call. The germline V gene encodes CDR1 SGHVS and CDR2 FQNEAQ. V lost 1 base, J lost 4 bases, and 13 bases lay in between. The CDR3 sequence is 15 residues long. The CDR3 sequence: CASSLEAASLYGYTF. The CDR3 nucleotides read TGTGCCAGCAGCTTAGAGGCGGCCTCCCTCTATGGCTACACCTTC.

J is TRBJ1-2 and V is TRBV5-4, with D possibly being TRBD1 (5 bases). Trimming cost V 2 bases and J 6 bases, with 11 bases left between them. The CDR3 has 13 amino acids. Germline CDR1 SGHNT, CDR2 YYREEE (reference sequence). The CDR3 sequence: CASSLVTVDGYTF. DNA for the CDR3: TGTGCCAGCAGCTTAGTGACAGTAGATGGCTACACCTTC. The full variable domain, completed using reference TRBV5-4 and TRBJ1-2, is ETGVTQSPTHLIKTRGQQVTLRCSSQSGHNTVSWYQQALGQGPQFIFQYYREEENGRGNFPPRFSGLQFPNYSSELNVNALELDDSALYLCASSLVTVDGYTFGSGTRLTVV.

CDR3: CASSLTGSPEAFF. The CDR3 region has the DNA TGCGCCAGCAGTTTGACAGGGAGCCCTGAAGCTTTCTTT. The V and J genes are TRBV10-2 and TRBJ1-1, with 7 bases matching TRBD1. The CDR3 length is 13 residues. V was clipped by 5 bases and J by 6 bases; unmatched bases: 6. Germline V lookup: CDR1 WSHSY, CDR2 SAAADI.

This chain connects TRBV27 to TRBJ2-3; 7 bases map to TRBD2. V lost 5 bases to trimming and J lost 0 bases; unmatched junction nucleotides: 2. CDR3 length: 14 residues. Germline V gene lookup returns CDR1 MNHEY and CDR2 SMNVEV (reference sequence). The CDR3 DNA sequence: TGTGCCAGCAGTCCAGCGGGGAGCACAGATACGCAGTATTTT. It translates to CASSPAGSTDTQYF.

J is TRBJ2-1 and V is TRBV10-3; D is uncertain. V was pared by 1 base and J by 0 bases, with 13 bases between. The CDR3 is 17 residues long. CDR1 is ENHRY, CDR2 SYGVKD, per germline. This CDR3 is CAISEFALQSSYNEQFF. The CDR3 coding sequence is TGTGCCATCAGTGAGTTCGCCCTACAGAGCTCCTACAATGAGCAGTTCTTC.

V usage is TRBV7-3 and J usage is TRBJ1-1; D possibly corresponds to TRBD1 (5 bases). CDR3 length: 14 amino acids. The germline gives CDR1 SGHTA, CDR2 FQGTGA. Trimming took off 5 bases at V and 9 bases at J, with 19 bases between the two ends. The CDR3 DNA sequence: TGTGCCAGCAGCCCCACGGGGGGGGGTGGTAAAGCTTTCTTT. This sequence encodes CASSPTGGGGKAFF. Full variable domain (missing parts from reference TRBV7-3 and TRBJ1-1): GAGVSQTPSNKVTEKGKYVELRCDPISGHTALYWYRQSLGQGPEFLIYFQGTGAADDSGLPNDRFFAVRPEGSVSTLKIQRTERGDSAVYLCASSPTGGGGKAFFGQGTRLTVV.

The chain joins TRBV15 to TRBJ2-2; D possibly corresponds to TRBD2 (6 bases). Germline V gene sequence: CDR1 LNHNV, CDR2 YYDKDF (reference sequence). The germline V and J ends were trimmed by 1 base and 5 bases, with 14 bases remaining between them. The CDR3 contains 16 residues. The chain's CDR3 is CATSRGGDGGTGELFF. As DNA, the CDR3 is TGTGCCACCAGCAGAGGAGGGGATGGGGGGACCGGGGAGCTGTTTTTT.

This rearrangement joins TRBV7-9 to TRBJ1-2, with D maybe TRBD1 (5 bases). V was pared by 0 bases and J by 8 bases, with 10 bases between. This CDR3 comprises 13 residues. In germline, CDR1 is SEHNR, CDR2 FQNEAQ (reference sequence). The DNA for the CDR3 is TGTGCCAGCAGCTTAGCGGGACTGCAGGGCTACACCTTC. It codes for CASSLAGLQGYTF.

The V gene is TRBV30, the J gene TRBJ2-2; 10 positions agree with TRBD2. V shed 0 bases, J shed 3 bases, and the junction held 1 base outside the gene matches. CDR3 size: 15 residues. In germline, CDR1 is GTSNPN, CDR2 SVGIG (reference sequence). The CDR3: CAWSVLAGYTGELFF. In nucleotides, the CDR3 is TGTGCCTGGAGTGTACTAGCGGGGTACACCGGGGAGCTGTTTTTT.

V and J are TRBV6-5 and TRBJ2-1; TRBD2 is a possible D gene (5 bases). CDR3 size: 13 residues. V dropped 2 bases and J dropped 8 bases, with 10 bases sitting between them. Germline loops: CDR1 MNHEY, CDR2 SVGAGI. Written as DNA, the CDR3 is TGTGCCAGCAGTTACGGTAGGAGGTATGAGCAGTTCTTC. Translated, it gives CASSYGRRYEQFF.

V and J are TRBV6-1 and TRBJ2-5; 8 positions agree with TRBD2. There are 18 residues in the CDR3. Unmatched junction bases numbered 12, after V lost 3 bases and J lost 0 bases. The germline V gene has CDR1 MNHNS and CDR2 SASEGT. In nucleotides, the CDR3 is TGTGCCAGCAGTGAGCAAATTAGGACTAGCAGATACCAAGAGACCCAGTACTTC. Translating it yields CASSEQIRTSRYQETQYF.

The rearrangement uses TRBV28 and TRBJ2-7; weak D call: TRBD1 (5 bases). Trimming left V 7 bases short and J 1 base short, with 11 bases between. This CDR3 has 13 residues. CDR1 is MDHEN, CDR2 SYDVKM, per germline. CDR3 sequence: CASTSTASYEQYF. CDR3 coding DNA: TGTGCCAGCACCTCGACAGCGTCCTACGAGCAGTACTTC.

The gene calls are TRBV3-1 (or the pseudogene TRBV3-2) and TRBJ2-3, with 7 bases that match TRBD2. CDR1 LGHDT and CDR2 YNNKEL come from the germline V gene (reference sequence). CDR3 length: 16 amino acids. The J segment lost 0 bases and the V segment lost 4 bases, leaving 7 bases of the junction unmatched. CDR3 nucleotide sequence: TGTGCCAGCAGCCCCCTACTAGCGCGGAGCACAGATACGCAGTATTTT. This translates into CASSPLLARSTDTQYF.

The sample holds one count of this clone. The V and J genes are TRBV28 and TRBJ2-2; TRBD2 might be the D (6 bases). The CDR3 extends over 13 amino acids. Germline-derived CDR1 and CDR2 are MDHEN and SYDVKM. V shed 8 bases and J shed 7 bases, with 14 bases lying between them. CDR3 protein: CASCLREIGELFF. In DNA form, the CDR3 reads TGTGCCAGCTGCCTCCGGGAGATCGGGGAGCTGTTTTTT.

The genes are TRBV11-2 and TRBJ1-1; 9 bases line up with TRBD1. Germline lookup yields CDR1 SGHAT and CDR2 FQNNGV. This CDR3 has 14 residues. Trimming at V came to 5 bases and at J to 11 bases, leaving 12 bases not matched to a gene. The CDR3 DNA reads as TGTGCCAGCAGCCCGGGGACAGGGTACGCCAAGGCTTTCTTT. Translated, it gives CASSPGTGYAKAFF.

The J gene is TRBJ1-2, the V gene TRBV5-1; TRBD1 matches at 7 bases. The CDR3 extends over 14 amino acids. V was pared by 2 bases and J by 3 bases, with 4 bases of the junction left unmatched. Germline V gives CDR1 SGHRS, CDR2 YFSETQ. The CDR3 DNA reads as TGCGCCAGCAGCTTACAGGGGAACGACTATGGCTACACCTTC. Amino acid sequence: CASSLQGNDYGYTF.

This clone is a singleton in its sample. This chain links TRBV5-6 with TRBJ2-2; possible D gene TRBD1, 5 bases. CDR3 length equals 13 residues. CDR1 is SGHDT and CDR2 is YYEEEE in the germline V gene. V gave up 2 bases and J gave up 6 bases, with 8 bases separating them. This CDR3 is CASSFEGAGELFF. DNA for the CDR3: TGTGCCAGCAGCTTCGAAGGGGCCGGGGAGCTGTTTTTT.